Shown below are 11 T cell receptor beta chains from a single sample sequenced in a study of cytomegalovirus exposure and HLA in healthy donors. Clones were sequenced by immunoSEQ multiplex PCR, and TCRdb holds only the in-frame ones, with some missing. The data hold 200,000 to 250,000 clones, with approximately 82% observed a single time. What was sequenced was PBMCs. All receptors derive from a woman between 18 and 30 years old in good health and CMV-seronegative.

The chain couples TRBV28 to TRBJ2-3; TRBD1 aligns across 10 bases. Trimming removed 4 bases from V and 9 bases from J; junction bases left unmatched: 13. CDR1 is MDHEN and CDR2 is SYDVKM in the germline V gene. This CDR3 is built from 16 residues. CDR3 bases: TGTGCCAGCAGTTCGGGACAGGGGATCCGGCGGGTAACGCAGTATTTT. Translation gives CASSSGQGIRRVTQYF.

The chain has TRBV6-1 and TRBJ1-5, with unresolved D. V was pared by 4 bases and J by 5 bases, with 9 bases between. The CDR3 is made up of 13 amino acids. Germline lookup yields CDR1 MNHNS and CDR2 SASEGT. CDR3 sequence (DNA): TGTGCCAGCAGTGGGATTAGGGATCAGCCCCAGCATTTT. Its translation: CASSGIRDQPQHF.

J is TRBJ2-1 and V is TRBV9; the match to TRBD2 covers 7 bases. V gave up 0 bases and J gave up 7 bases; unmatched junction bases: 10. Germline V gene sequence: CDR1 SGDLS, CDR2 YYNGEE. This CDR3 has 16 residues. The CDR3 spells CASSVGGAGAFNEQFF. The CDR3, as DNA: TGTGCCAGCAGCGTAGGAGGGGCGGGAGCCTTTAATGAGCAGTTCTTC.

This clone was picked up one time. The genes are TRBV7-9 and TRBJ2-5, with 8 nucleotides matching TRBD1. Germline values: CDR1 SEHNR, CDR2 FQNEAQ (reference sequence). V dropped 3 bases and J dropped 5; count of bases not matched to a gene: 8. The length of the CDR3 is 15 residues. This chain's CDR3 is CASSFYQGARETQYF. The CDR3 nucleotides read TGTGCCAGCAGCTTCTACCAGGGGGCCCGGGAGACCCAGTACTTC.

Notes on this clone: A read error is the likely source, as a far larger clone sits one nucleotide away. The chain combines TRBV4-1 with TRBJ1-3; D possibly corresponds to TRBD1 (5 bases). This CDR3 contains 16 residues. Trimming took off 0 bases at V and 2 bases at J, with 11 bases between the two ends. CDR1 is MGHRA and CDR2 is YSYEKL in the germline V gene. CDR3 amino acids: CASSQESGLPGNTIYF. The CDR3, as DNA: TGCGCCAGCAGCCAAGAGTCAGGGCTGCCTGGAAACACCATATATTTT.

The chain links TRBV7-6 to TRBJ1-1; D may be TRBD1 (6 bases). Trimming shortened V by 5 bases and J by 1 base, and 17 bases separated the two germline ends. The CDR3 contains 16 residues. CDR1 and CDR2 (germline): SGHVS, FNYEAQ. The CDR3 DNA follows: TGTGCCAGCAGCCTGGCCCCGGACAGCTGGAACACTGAAGCTTTCTTT. This encodes CASSLAPDSWNTEAFF.

The chain uses TRBV28 and TRBJ2-2; unclear D gene. The V and J ends lost 6 bases and 1 base respectively, with 6 bases between them. CDR1 is MDHEN and CDR2 is SYDVKM in the germline V gene. The CDR3 is 13 amino acids. The CDR3 protein is CASSPENTGELFF. Here the CDR3 DNA reads TGTGCCAGCAGCCCTGAGAACACCGGGGAGCTGTTTTTT.

Notes on this clone: In the same sample, other DNA sequences code for this CDR3. The rearrangement links TRBV27 to TRBJ2-7; TRBD2 is a possible D gene (5 bases). The CDR3 length is 13 residues. Between the trimmed V and J ends, which lost 3 bases and 0 bases, there was a span of 6 bases. Per the germline V gene, CDR1 is MNHEY and CDR2 is SMNVEV (reference sequence). This CDR3 is CASSFGGSYEQYF. The CDR3 region has the DNA TGTGCCAGCAGTTTTGGAGGCTCCTACGAGCAGTACTTC.

The chain has TRBV5-6 and TRBJ1-5; TRBD1 is a possible D gene (6 bases). The length of the CDR3 is 14 residues. V lost 4 bases and J 7 bases, leaving 15 bases between the germline ends. Germline CDR1 and CDR2: SGHDT and YYEEEE. In nucleotides, the CDR3 is TGTGCCAGCAGCAAACAGGGCTCGAACCAGCCCCAGCATTTT. Amino acid sequence: CASSKQGSNQPQHF.

The rearrangement links TRBV11-2 to TRBJ2-1, with 9 bases lining up with TRBD1. There are 14 residues in the CDR3. Per the germline V gene, CDR1 is SGHAT and CDR2 is FQNNGV. With V trimmed by 7 bases and J by 8 bases, 9 bases remained unmatched. CDR3 coding DNA: TGTGCCAGCACCCTCGGACAGGGGCGGTATGAGCAGTTCTTC. It specifies CASTLGQGRYEQFF.

The chain carries TRBV6-5 and TRBJ1-5; 9 nucleotides match TRBD1. This CDR3 spans 14 amino acids. The germline V gene encodes CDR1 MNHEY and CDR2 SVGAGI. V gave up 6 bases and J gave up 4 bases; unmatched junction bases: 4. The CDR3 nucleotides read TGTGCCAGCAGAGTGGGACAGGGAAATCAGCCCCAGCATTTT. Its protein product is CASRVGQGNQPQHF.